Included here is one T cell receptor (beta chain) sequence, with context. Antigen: not known. It was cDNA, reverse transcribed from extracted RNA, that served as the sequencing template. Assay used: immunoSEQ multiplex PCR; TCRdb lists only in-frame clones, some missing. Found here are around 150,000 clones, just over 65% of them singletons; the top ten hold 0.91%. The sample is drawn from a study of CD8+ T cells in alopecia areata. Study-level results: Patients showed less clear TCR sequence sharing than mice, possibly partly because of HLA diversity.

Treatment in this sample: oral pan-JAK inhibitor, 5-10 mg twice daily. PBMCs served as the source from which CD4+ and CD8+ T cells were sorted. Looked up from germline, CDR1 is SGHRS and CDR2 is YFSETQ. The CDR3 runs 14 residues. V lost 2 bases and J lost 6, with 14 bases in between. The specimen comprised CD4+ T cells sorted from blood, sampled at week 4, from a patient treated with tofacitinib. V is TRBV5-1 and J is TRBJ1-1, with D hard to call. The clonotype originates from a human donor with alopecia areata. The CDR3 loop is CASSFWSRDAEAFF. CDR3 coding DNA: TGCGCCAGCAGCTTCTGGTCGCGAGATGCTGAAGCTTTCTTT.